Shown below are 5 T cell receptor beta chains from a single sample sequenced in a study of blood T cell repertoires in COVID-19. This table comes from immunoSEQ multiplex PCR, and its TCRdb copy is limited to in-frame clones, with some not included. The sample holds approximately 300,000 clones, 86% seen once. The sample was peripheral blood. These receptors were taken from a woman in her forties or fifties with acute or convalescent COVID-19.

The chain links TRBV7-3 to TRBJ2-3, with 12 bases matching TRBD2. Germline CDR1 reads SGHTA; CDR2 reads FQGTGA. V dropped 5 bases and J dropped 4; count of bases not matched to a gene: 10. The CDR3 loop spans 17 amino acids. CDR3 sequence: CASSNPQTSGSADTQYF. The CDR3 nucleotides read TGTGCCAGCAGCAACCCCCAGACTAGCGGGAGTGCAGATACGCAGTATTTT. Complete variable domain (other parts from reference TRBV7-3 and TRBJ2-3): GAGVSQTPSNKVTEKGKYVELRCDPISGHTALYWYRQSLGQGPEFLIYFQGTGAADDSGLPNDRFFAVRPEGSVSTLKIQRTERGDSAVYLCASSNPQTSGSADTQYFGPGTRLTVL.

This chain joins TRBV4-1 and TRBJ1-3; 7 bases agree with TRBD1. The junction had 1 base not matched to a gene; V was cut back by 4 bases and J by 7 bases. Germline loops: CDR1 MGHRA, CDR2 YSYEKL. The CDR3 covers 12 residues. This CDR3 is CASSLRGNTIYF. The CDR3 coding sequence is TGCGCCAGCAGCCTCAGGGGGAACACCATATATTTT.

CDR3 sequence: CASSASGLAGGSDTQYF. As DNA, the CDR3 is TGTGCCAGCAGCGCCTCGGGACTAGCGGGAGGGTCAGATACGCAGTATTTT. The rearrangement uses TRBV7-2 and TRBJ2-3, with 16 bases identical to TRBD2. J lost 4 bases, V lost 5 bases, and 6 bases had no gene match. The germline V gene has CDR1 SGHTA and CDR2 FQGNSA. The CDR3 is 17 residues long.

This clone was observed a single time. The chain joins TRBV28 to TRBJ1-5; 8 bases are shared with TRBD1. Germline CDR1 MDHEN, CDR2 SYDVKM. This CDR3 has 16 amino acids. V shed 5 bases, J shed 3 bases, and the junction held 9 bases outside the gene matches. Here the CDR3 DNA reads TGTGCCAGCAGTCCGCAGACAGGGGTGAACAATCAGCCCCAGCATTTT. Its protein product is CASSPQTGVNNQPQHF.

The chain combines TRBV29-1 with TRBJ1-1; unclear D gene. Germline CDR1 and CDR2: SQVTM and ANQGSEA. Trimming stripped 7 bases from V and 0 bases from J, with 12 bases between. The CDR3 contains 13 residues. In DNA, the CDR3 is TGCAGCGGCGAGGTCGGGATGAACACTGAAGCTTTCTTT. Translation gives CSGEVGMNTEAFF.